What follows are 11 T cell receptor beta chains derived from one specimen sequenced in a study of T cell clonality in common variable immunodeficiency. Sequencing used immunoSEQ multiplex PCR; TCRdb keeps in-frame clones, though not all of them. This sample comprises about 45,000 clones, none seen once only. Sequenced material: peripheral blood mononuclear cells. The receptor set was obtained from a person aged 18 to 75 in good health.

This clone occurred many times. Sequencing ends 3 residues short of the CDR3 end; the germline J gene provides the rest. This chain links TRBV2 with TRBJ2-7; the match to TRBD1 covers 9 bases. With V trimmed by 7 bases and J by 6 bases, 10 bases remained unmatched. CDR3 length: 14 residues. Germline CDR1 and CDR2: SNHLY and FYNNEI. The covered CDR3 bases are TGTGCCAGCATGTACAGGGGGCGCCGGAGCGAG. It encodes CASMYRGRRSE. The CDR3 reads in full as CASMYRGRRSEQYF.

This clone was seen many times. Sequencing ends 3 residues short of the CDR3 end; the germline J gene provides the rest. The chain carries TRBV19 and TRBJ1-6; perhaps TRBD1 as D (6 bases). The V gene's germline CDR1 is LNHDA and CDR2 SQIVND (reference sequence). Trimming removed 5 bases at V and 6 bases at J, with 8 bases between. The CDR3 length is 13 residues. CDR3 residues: CASSYRVNSPLHF. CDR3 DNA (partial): TGTGCCAGTAGTTACAGGGTTAATTCACCC.

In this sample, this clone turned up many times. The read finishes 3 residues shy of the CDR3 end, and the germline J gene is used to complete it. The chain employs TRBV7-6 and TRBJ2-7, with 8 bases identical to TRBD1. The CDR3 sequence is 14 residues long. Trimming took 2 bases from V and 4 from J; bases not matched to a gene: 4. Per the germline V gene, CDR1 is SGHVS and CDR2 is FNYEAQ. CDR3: CASSLQGAGYEQYF. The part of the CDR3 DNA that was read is TGTGCCAGCAGCTTACAGGGGGCAGGGTACGAG.

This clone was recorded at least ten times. The sequenced CDR3 bases are TGTGCCAGCAGTAGACAGGGGGCGGACATT. Translating it yields CASSRQGADI. The complete CDR3 sequence is CASSRQGADIQYF. The chain is built from TRBV6-2 or TRBV6-3 and TRBJ2-4, with 10 bases aligning to TRBD1. The read ends 3 residues shy of where the CDR3 ends; the end is completed using the germline J gene. Per the germline V gene, CDR1 is MNHEY and CDR2 is SVGEGT. V was pared by 5 bases and J by 8 bases, with 3 bases of the junction left unmatched. The CDR3 has 13 amino acids.

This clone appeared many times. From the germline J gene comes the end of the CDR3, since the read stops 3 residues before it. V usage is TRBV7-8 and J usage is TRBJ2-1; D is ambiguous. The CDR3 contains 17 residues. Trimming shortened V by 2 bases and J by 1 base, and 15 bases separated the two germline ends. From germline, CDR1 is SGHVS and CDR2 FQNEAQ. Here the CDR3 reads CASSLRLGSSSYNEQFF. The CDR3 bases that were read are TGTGCCAGCAGCTTAAGGCTGGGTAGCTCTTCCTACAATGAG.

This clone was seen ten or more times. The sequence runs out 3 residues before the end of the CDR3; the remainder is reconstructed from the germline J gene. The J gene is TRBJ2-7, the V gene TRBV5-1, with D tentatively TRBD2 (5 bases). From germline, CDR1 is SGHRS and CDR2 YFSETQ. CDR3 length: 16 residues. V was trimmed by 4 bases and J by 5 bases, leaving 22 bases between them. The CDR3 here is CASSADSETLRNEQYF. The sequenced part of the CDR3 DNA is TGCGCCAGCAGCGCGGACTCCGAGACTCTAAGGAACGAG.

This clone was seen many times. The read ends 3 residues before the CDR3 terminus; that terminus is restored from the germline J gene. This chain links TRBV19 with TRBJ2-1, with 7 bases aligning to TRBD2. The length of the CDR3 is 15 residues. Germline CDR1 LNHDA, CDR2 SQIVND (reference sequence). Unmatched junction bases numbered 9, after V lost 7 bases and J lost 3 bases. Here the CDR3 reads CASTPGGGGYNEQFF. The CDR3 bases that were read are TGTGCCAGTACCCCCGGCGGGGGTGGCTACAATGAG.

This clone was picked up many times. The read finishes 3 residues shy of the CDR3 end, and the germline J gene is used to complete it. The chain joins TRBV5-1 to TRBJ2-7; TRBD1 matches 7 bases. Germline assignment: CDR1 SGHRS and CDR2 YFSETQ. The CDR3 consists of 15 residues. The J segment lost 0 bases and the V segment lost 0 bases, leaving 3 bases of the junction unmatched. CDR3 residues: CASSLAPGGSYEQYF. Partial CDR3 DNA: TGCGCCAGCAGCTTGGCTCCAGGGGGCTCCTACGAG.

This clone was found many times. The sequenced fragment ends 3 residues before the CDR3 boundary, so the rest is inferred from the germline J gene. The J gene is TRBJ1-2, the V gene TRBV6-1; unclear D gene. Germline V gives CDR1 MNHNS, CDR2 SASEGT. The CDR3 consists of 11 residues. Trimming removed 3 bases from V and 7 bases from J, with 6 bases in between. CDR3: CASSDRFGYTF. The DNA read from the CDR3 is TGTGCCAGCAGTGATCGTTTTGGC.

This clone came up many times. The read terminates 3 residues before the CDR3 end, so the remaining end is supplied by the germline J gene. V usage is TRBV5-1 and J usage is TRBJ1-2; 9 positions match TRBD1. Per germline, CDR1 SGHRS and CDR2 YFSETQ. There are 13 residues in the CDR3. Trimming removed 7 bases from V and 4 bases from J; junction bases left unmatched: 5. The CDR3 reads CASGGTGFYGYTF. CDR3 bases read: TGCGCCAGCGGCGGGACAGGGTTCTATGGC.

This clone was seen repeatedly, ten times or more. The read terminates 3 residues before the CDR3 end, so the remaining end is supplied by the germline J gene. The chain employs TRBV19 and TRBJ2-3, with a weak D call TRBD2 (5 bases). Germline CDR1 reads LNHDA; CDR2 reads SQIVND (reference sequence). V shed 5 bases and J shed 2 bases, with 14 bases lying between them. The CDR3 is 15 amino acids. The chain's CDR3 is CASSFVGRATDTQYF. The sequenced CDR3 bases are TGTGCCAGTAGTTTTGTCGGGCGGGCCACAGATACG. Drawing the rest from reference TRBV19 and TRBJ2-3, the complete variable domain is DGGITQSPKYLFRKEGQNVTLSCEQNLNHDAMYWYRQDPGQGLRLIYYSQIVNDFQKGDIAEGYSVSREKKESFPLTVTSAQKNPTAFYLCASSFVGRATDTQYFGPGTRLTVL.